This T cell receptor beta chain was captured by sequencing in a study of identical twins. TCRdb re-called the 5' RACE reads with MiXCR, one entry per CDR3 protein. The table includes about 240,000 distinct CDR3 sequences, 6% to 8.5% detected once. In its sample, this clonotype was seen many times. In germline, CDR1 is DFQATT, CDR2 SNEGSKA (reference sequence). V lost 0 bases to trimming and J lost 2 bases, with 8 bases between them. The CDR3 spans 13 residues. The same specimen was also included in a second study, on yellow fever vaccine responses in identical twins.

J is TRBJ2-7 and V is TRBV20-1; D remains ambiguous. What was sequenced was CD8+ T cells sorted from blood. This sequence was found in a woman aged 18-29 years in good health. CDR3 residues: CSARDEGTYEQYF. CDR3 DNA: TGCAGTGCTAGAGATGAAGGCACCTACGAGCAGTACTTC.